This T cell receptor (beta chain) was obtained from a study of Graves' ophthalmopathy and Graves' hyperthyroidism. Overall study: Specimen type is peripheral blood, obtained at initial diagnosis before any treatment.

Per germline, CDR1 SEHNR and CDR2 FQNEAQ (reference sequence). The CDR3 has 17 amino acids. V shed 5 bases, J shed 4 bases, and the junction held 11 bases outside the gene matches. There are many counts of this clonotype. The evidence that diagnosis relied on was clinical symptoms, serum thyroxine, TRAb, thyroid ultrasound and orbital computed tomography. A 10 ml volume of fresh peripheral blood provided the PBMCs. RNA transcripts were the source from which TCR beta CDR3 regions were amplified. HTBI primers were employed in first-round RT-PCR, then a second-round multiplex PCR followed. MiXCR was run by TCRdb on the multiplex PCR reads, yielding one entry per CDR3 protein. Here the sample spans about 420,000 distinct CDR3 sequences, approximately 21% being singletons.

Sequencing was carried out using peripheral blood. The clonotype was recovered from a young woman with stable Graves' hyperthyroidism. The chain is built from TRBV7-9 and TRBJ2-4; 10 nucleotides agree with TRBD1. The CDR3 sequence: CASSLGQGPTPKNIQYF. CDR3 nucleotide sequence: TGTGCCAGCAGCCTGGGACAGGGGCCGACACCTAAAAACATTCAGTACTTC.